Each of the 3 T cell receptor beta chains below was sequenced from the same sample in a study of CD8 T cells in ankylosing spondylitis. TCRdb re-derived calls from the 5' RACE reads in MiXCR, one entry per CDR3 protein. The sample lists about 350,000 distinct CDR3 sequences; approximately 22% were seen once. Sequencing was done on a sample of blood, either unsorted or a sorted T cell fraction (not recorded which). The origin of the receptors is a male donor with ankylosing spondylitis or in good health (not recorded which).

This clonotype occurred a few times. This chain joins TRBV4-1 and TRBJ2-1; TRBD2 matches 9 bases. Trimming cost V 5 bases and J 0 bases; bases outside gene matches: 17. The CDR3 is made up of 20 amino acids. The germline V gene has CDR1 MGHRA and CDR2 YSYEKL. The CDR3 protein is CASSSDVSGGPASSYNEQFF. As DNA, the CDR3 is TGCGCCAGCAGCTCGGACGTGAGCGGGGGGCCTGCGAGCTCCTACAATGAGCAGTTCTTC.

A few counts support this clonotype. The rearrangement joins TRBV6-1 to TRBJ2-3, with 11 nucleotides matching TRBD1. This CDR3 comprises 17 residues. V was pared by 6 bases and J by 6 bases, with 14 bases of the junction left unmatched. CDR1 is MNHNS, CDR2 SASEGT, per germline. CDR3 protein: CASRGQGDRVDWDTQYF. CDR3 bases: TGTGCCAGCAGGGGACAGGGGGACCGGGTAGATTGGGATACGCAGTATTTT.

This chain connects TRBV29-1 to TRBJ1-2; D remains unclear. This CDR3 contains 13 residues. Germline V gene data show CDR1 as SQVTM and CDR2 as ANQGSEA. V was cut by 5 bases and J by 4 bases, with 14 bases left in between. The CDR3 bases are TGCAGCGTTCACGGAGGGCAGACCTATGGCTACACCTTC. This sequence encodes CSVHGGQTYGYTF.